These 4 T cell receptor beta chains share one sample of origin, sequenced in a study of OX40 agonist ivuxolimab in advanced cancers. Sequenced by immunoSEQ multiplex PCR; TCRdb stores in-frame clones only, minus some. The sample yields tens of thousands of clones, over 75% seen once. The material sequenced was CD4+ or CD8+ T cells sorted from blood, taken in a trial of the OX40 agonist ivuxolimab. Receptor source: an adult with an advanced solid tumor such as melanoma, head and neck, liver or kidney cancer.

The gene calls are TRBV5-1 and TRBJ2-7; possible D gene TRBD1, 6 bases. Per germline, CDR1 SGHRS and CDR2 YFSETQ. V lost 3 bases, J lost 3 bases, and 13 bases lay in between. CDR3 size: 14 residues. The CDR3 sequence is CASSSGQPGYEQYF. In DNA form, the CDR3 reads TGCGCCAGCAGCTCCGGACAGCCGGGCTACGAGCAGTACTTC.

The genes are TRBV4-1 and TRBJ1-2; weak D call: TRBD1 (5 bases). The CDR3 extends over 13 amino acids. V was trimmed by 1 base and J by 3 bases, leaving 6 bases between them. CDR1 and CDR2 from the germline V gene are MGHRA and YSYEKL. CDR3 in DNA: TGCGCCAGCAGCCAAGTGGGGGACTATGGCTACACCTTC. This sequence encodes CASSQVGDYGYTF.

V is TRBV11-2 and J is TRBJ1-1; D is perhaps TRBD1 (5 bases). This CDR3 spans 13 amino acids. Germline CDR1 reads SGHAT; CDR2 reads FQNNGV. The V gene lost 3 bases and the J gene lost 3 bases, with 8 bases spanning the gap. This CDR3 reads CASSLTVDTEAFF. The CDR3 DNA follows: TGTGCCAGCAGCTTGACAGTGGACACTGAAGCTTTCTTT.

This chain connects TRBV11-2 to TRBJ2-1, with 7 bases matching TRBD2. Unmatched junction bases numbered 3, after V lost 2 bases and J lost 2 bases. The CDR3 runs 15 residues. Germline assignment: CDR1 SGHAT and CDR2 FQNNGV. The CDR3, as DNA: TGTGCCAGCAGCTTACTAGCGGACCCCTACAATGAGCAGTTCTTC. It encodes CASSLLADPYNEQFF.